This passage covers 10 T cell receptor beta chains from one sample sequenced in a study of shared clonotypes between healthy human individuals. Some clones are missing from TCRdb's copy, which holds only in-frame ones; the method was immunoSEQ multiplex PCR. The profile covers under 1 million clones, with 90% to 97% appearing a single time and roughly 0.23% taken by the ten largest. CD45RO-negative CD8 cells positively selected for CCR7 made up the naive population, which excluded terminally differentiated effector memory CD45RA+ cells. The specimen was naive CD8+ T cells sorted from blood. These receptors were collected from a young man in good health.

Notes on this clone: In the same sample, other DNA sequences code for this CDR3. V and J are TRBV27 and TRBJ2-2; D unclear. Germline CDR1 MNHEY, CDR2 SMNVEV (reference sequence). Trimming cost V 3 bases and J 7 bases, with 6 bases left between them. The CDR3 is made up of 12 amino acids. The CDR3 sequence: CASSFPLGELFF. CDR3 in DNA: TGTGCCAGCAGTTTTCCCCTCGGGGAGCTGTTTTTT.

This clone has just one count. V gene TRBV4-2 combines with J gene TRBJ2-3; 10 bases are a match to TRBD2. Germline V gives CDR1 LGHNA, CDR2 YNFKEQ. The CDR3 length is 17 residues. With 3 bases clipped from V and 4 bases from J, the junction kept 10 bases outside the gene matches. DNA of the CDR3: TGTGCCAGCAGCCAGACTAACCTAGCGGGAGATGCAGATACGCAGTATTTT. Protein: CASSQTNLAGDADTQYF.

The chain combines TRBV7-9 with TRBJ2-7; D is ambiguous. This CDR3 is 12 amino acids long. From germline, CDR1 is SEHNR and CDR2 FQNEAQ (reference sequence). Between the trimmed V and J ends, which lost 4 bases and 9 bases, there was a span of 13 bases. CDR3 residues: CASSSGGLGQYF. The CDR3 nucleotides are TGTGCCAGCAGCTCAGGTGGTCTAGGGCAGTACTTC.

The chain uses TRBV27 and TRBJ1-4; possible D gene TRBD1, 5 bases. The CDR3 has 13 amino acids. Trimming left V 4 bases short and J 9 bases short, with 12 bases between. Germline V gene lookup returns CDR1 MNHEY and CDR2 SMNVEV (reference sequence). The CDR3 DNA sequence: TGTGCCAGCAGTTCGGCTTTGGGGCAAAAACTGTTTTTT. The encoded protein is CASSSALGQKLFF.

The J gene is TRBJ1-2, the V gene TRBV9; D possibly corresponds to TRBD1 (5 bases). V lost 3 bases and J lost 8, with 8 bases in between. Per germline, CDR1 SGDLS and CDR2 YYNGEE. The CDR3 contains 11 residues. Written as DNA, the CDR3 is TGTGCCAGCAGCGATGGGGCCGGCTACACCTTC. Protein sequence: CASSDGAGYTF.

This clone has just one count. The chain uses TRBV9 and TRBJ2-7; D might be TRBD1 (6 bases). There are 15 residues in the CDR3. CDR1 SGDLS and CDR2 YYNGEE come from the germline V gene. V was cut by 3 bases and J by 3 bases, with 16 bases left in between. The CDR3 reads CASSAEHRVGYEQYF. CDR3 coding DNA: TGTGCCAGCAGCGCGGAACACAGGGTTGGCTACGAGCAGTACTTC.

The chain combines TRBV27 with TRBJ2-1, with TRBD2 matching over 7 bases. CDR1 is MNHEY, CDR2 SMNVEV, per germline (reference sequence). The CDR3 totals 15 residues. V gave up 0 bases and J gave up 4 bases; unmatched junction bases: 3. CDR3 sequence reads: CASSLSVSGYNEQFF. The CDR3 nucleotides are TGTGCCAGCAGTTTATCCGTTAGCGGGTACAATGAGCAGTTCTTC.

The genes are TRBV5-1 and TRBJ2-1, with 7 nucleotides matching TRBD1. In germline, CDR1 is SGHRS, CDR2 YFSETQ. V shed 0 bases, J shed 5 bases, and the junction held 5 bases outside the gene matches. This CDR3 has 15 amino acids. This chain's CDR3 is CASSLVQGLHNEQFF. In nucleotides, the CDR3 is TGCGCCAGCAGCTTGGTACAGGGGTTGCACAATGAGCAGTTCTTC.

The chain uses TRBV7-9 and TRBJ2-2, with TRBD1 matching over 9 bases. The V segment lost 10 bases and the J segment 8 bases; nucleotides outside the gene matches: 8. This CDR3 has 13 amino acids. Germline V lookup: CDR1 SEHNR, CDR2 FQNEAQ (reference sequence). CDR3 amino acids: CAIQQGAVGELFF. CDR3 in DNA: TGTGCCATCCAACAGGGGGCGGTTGGGGAGCTGTTTTTT.

The DNA for the CDR3 is TGTGCCATCAGTGAGTCTGGGGATTCTAACTATGGCTACACCTTC. Translation gives CAISESGDSNYGYTF. V gene TRBV10-3 combines with J gene TRBJ1-2, with D unclear. Trimming took off 0 bases at V and 0 bases at J, with 8 bases between the two ends. CDR1 and CDR2 from the germline V gene are ENHRY and SYGVKD. The CDR3 spans 15 residues.